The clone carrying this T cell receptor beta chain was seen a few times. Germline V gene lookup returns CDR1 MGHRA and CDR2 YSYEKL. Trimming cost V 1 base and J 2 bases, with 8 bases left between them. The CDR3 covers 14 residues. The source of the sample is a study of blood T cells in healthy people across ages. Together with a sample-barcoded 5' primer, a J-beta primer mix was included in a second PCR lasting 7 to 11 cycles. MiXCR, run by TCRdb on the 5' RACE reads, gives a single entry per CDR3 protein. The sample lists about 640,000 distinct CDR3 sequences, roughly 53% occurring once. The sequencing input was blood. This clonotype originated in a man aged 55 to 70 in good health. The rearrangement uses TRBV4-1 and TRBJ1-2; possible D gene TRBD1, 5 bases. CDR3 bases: TGCGCCAGCAGCCAAGCCTCAGGGAACTATGGCTACACCTTC. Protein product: CASSQASGNYGYTF.